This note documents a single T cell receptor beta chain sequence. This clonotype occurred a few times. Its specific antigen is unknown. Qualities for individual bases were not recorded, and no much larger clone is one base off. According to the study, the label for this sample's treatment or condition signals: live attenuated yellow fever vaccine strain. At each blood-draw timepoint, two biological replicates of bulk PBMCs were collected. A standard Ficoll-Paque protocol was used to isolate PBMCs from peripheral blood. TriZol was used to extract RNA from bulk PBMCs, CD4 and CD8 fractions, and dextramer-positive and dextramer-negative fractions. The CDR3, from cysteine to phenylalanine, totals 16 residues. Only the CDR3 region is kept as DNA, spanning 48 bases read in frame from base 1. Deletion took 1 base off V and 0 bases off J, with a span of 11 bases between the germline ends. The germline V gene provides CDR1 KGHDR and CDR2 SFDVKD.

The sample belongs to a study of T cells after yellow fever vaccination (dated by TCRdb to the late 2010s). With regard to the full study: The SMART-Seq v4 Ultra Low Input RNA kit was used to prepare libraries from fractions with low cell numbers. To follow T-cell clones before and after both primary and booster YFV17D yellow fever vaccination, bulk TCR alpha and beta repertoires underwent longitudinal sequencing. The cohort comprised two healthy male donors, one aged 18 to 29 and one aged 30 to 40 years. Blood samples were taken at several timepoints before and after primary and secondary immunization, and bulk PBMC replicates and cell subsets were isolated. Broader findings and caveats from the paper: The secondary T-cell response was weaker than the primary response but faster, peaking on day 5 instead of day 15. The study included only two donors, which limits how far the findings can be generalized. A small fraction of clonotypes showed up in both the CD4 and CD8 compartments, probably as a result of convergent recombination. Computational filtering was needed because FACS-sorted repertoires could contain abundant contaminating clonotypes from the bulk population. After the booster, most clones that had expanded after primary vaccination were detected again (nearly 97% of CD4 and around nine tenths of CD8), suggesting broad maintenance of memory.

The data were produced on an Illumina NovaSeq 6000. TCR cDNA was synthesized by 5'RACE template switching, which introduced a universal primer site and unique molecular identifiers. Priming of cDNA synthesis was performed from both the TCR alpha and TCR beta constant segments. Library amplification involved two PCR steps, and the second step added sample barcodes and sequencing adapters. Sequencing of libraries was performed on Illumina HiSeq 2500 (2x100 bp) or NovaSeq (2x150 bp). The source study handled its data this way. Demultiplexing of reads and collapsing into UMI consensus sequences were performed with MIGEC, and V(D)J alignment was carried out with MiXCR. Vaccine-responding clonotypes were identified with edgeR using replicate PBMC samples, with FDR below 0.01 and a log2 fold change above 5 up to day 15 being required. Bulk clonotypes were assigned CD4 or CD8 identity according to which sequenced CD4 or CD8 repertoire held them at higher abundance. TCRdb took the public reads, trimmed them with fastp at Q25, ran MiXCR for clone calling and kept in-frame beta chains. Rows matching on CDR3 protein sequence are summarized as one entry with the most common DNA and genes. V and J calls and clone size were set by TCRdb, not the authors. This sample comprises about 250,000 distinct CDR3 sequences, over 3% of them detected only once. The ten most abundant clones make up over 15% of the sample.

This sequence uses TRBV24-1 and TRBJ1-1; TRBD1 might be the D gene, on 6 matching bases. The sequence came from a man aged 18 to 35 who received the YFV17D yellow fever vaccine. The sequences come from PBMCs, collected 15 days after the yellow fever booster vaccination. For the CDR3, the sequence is CATSDLPGALNTEAFF. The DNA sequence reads TGTGCCACCAGTGATTTACCAGGGGCCCTGAACACTGAAGCTTTCTTT.